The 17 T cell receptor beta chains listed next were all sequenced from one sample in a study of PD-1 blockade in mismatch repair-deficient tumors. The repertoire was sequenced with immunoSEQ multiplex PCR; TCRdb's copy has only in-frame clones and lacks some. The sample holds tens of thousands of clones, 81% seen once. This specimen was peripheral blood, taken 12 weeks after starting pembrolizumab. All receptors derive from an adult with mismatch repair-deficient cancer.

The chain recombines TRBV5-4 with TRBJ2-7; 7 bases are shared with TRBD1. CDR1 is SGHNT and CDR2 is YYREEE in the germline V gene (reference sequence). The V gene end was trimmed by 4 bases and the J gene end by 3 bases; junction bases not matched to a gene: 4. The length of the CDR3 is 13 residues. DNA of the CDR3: TGTGCCAGCAGCAAGACAGGGATCTACGAGCAGTACTTC. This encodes CASSKTGIYEQYF.

For the CDR3, the DNA is TGCAGCGTTGAACCCGTGGCTAGCCCCCAAGAGACCCAGTACTTC. It translates to CSVEPVASPQETQYF. The rearrangement links TRBV29-1 to TRBJ2-5, with a tentative D call TRBD2 (5 bases). V was trimmed by 2 bases and J by 1 base, leaving 14 bases between them. CDR1 SQVTM and CDR2 ANQGSEA come from the germline V gene. The CDR3 covers 15 residues.

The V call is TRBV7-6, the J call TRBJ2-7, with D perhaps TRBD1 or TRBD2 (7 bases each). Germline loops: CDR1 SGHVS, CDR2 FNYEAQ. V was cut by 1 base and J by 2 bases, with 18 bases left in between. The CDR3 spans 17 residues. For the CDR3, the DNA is TGTGCCAGCAGCTTAGGGACGGGACAGCGGGGTACCTACGAGCAGTACTTC. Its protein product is CASSLGTGQRGTYEQYF.

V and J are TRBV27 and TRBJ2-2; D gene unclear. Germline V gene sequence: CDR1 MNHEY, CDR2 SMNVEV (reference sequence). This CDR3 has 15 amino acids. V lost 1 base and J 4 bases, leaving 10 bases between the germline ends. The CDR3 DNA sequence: TGTGCCAGCAGTTTATTGCCAGGAACCACCGGGGAGCTGTTTTTT. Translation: CASSLLPGTTGELFF.

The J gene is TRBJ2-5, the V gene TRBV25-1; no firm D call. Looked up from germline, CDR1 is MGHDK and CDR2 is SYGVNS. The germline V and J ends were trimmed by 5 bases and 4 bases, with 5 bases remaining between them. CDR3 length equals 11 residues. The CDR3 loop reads CASSSVETQYF. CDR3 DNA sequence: TGTGCCAGCAGTTCAGTAGAGACCCAGTACTTC. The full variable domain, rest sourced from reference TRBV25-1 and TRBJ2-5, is EADIYQTPRYLVIGTGKKITLECSQTMGHDKMYWYQQDPGMELHLIHYSYGVNSTEKGDLSSESTVSRIRTEHFPLTLESARPSHTSQYLCASSSVETQYFGPGTRLLVL.

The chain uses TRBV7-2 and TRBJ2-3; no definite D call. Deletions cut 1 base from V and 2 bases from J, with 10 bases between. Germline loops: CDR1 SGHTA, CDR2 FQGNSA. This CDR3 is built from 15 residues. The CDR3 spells CASSLGAALTDTQYF. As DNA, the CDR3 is TGTGCCAGCAGCTTAGGGGCGGCCCTCACAGATACGCAGTATTTT.

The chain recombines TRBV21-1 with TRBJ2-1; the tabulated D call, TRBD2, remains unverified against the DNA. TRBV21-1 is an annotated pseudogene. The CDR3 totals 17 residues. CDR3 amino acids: CASSKGRVAGGMCEQFF. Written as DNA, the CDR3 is TGTGCCAGCAGCAAAGGACGGGTAGCGGGAGGTATGTGTGAGCAGTTCTTC.

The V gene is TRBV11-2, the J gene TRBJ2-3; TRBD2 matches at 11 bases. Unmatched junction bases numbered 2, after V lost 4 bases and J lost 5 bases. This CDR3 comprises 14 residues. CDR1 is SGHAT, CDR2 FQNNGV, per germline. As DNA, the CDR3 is TGTGCCAGCAGCTCCGGACTAGCGGGAGATACGCAGTATTTT. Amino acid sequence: CASSSGLAGDTQYF.

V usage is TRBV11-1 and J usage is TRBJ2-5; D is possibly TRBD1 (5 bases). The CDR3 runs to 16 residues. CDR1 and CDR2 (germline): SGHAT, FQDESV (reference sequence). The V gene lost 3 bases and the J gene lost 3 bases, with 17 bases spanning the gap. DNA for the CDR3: TGTGCCAGCAGCTTTGGGCAGGACATACTTAAAGAGACCCAGTACTTC. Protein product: CASSFGQDILKETQYF. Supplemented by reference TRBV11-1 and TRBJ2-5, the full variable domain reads EAEVAQSPRYKITEKSQAVAFWCDPISGHATLYWYRQILGQGPELLVQFQDESVVDDSQLPKDRFSAERLKGVDSTLKIQPAELGDSAMYLCASSFGQDILKETQYFGPGTRLLVL.

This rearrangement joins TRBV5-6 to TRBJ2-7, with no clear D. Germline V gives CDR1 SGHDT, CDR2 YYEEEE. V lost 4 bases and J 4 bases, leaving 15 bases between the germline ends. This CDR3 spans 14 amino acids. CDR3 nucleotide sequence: TGTGCCAGCAGCCGAGGCTCGACACCTTACGAGCAGTACTTC. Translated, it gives CASSRGSTPYEQYF.

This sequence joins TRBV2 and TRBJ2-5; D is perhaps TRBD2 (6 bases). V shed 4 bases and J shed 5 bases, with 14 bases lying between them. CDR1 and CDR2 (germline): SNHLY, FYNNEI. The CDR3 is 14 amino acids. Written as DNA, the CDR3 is TGTGCCAGCAGTGGGCCGGGGGTAGTTGAGACCCAGTACTTC. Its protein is CASSGPGVVETQYF. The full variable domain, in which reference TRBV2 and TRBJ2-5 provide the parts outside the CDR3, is EPEVTQTPSHQVTQMGQEVILRCVPISNHLYFYWYRQILGQKVEFLVSFYNNEISEKSEIFDDQFSVERPDGSNFTLKIRSTKLEDSAMYFCASSGPGVVETQYFGPGTRLLVL.

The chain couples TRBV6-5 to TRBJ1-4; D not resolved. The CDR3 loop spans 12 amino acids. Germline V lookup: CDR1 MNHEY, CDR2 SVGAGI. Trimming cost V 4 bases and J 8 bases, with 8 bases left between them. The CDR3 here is CASSSYLEKLFF. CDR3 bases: TGTGCCAGCAGTTCTTATTTAGAAAAACTGTTTTTT.

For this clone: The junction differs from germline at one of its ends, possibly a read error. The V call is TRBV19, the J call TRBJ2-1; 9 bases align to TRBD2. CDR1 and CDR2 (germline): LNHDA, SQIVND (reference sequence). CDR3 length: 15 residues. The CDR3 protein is CASRIGTSIYNEQFF. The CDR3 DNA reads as TGTGCCAGTAGGATAGGGACTAGCATATACAATGAGCAGTTCTTC.

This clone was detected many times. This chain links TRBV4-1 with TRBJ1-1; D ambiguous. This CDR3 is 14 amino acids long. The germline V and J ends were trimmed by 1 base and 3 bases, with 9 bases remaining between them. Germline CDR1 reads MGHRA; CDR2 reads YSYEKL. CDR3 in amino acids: CASSQGRRDTEAFF. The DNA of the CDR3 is TGCGCCAGCAGCCAAGGCAGGAGGGACACTGAAGCTTTCTTT.

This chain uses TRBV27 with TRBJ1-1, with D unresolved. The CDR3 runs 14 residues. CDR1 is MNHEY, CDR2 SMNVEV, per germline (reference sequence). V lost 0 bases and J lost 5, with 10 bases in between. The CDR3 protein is CASSLSWTGTEAFF. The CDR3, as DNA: TGTGCCAGCAGTTTATCGTGGACGGGGACTGAAGCTTTCTTT.

CDR3 DNA: TGTGCCAGCTCACCACCGGTAGGGACCTATGGCTACACCTTC. It encodes CASSPPVGTYGYTF. V usage is TRBV18 and J usage is TRBJ1-2, with D perhaps matching TRBD1 (5 bases). The germline V gene encodes CDR1 KGHSH and CDR2 LQKENI. This CDR3 contains 14 residues. Deletions cut 0 bases from V and 4 bases from J, with 9 bases between.

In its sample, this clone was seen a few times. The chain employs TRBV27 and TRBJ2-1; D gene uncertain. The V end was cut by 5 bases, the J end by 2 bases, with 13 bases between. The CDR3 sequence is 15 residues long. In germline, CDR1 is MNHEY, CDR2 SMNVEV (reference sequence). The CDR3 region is CASSESVPTYNEQFF. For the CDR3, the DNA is TGTGCCAGCAGTGAGTCAGTCCCTACCTACAATGAGCAGTTCTTC.